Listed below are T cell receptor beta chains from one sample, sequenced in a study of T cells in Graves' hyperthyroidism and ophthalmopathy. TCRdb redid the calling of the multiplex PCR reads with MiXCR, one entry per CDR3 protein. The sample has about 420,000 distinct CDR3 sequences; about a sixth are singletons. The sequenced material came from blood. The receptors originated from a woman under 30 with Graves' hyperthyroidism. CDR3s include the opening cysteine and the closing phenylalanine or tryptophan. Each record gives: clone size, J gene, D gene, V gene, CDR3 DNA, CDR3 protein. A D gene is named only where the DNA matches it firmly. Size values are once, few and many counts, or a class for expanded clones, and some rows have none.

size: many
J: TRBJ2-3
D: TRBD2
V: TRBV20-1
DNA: TGCAGTGCTAGGAATCTAGCGGGCACAGATACGCAGTATTTT
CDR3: CSARNLAGTDTQYF

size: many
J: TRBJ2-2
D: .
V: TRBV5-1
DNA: TGCGCCAGCAGAAACACAGACTACACCGGGGAGCTGTTTTTT
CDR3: CASRNTDYTGELFF

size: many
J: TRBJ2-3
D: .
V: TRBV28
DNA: TGTGCCAGCAGCCCCACACGCACAGATACGCAGTATTTT
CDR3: CASSPTRTDTQYF

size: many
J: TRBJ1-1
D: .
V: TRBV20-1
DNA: TGCAGTGCCCAACAGGGAAACACTGAAGCTTTCTTT
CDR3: CSAQQGNTEAFF

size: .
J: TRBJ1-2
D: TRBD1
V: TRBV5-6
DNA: TGTGCCAGCAGCTTGGGGGACAGGGATAGTGGCTACACCTTC
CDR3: CASSLGDRDSGYTF

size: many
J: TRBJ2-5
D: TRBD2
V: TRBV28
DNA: TGTGCCAGCAGTCGGAGCGGGAGGGTCCCGCAAGAGACCCAGTACTTC
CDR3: CASSRSGRVPQETQYF

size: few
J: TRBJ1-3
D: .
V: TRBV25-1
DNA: TGTGCCAGCAGTGAAATGGCTCGCTCTGGAAACACCATATATTTT
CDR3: CASSEMARSGNTIYF

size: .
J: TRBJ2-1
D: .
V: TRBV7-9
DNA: TGTGCCAGCAGCTTAACCGACCTCGGGCAGTTCTTC
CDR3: CASSLTDLGQFF

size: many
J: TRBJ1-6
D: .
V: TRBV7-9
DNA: TGTGCCAGCAGCTTATTACAGGGTCATTCACCCCTCCACTTT
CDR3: CASSLLQGHSPLHF

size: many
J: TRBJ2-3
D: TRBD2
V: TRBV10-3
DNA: TGTGCCATCAGCCCAAGAACTAGCGCTAGCACAGATACGCAGTATTTT
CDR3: CAISPRTSASTDTQYF

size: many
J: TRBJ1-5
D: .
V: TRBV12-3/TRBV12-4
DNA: TGTGCCAGCAGTTTAGGGGCCATAAATCAGCCCCAGCATTTT
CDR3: CASSLGAINQPQHF

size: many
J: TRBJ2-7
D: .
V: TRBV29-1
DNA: TGCAGCGCTCGGGGGCAGGGGCCAAACGAGCAGTACTTC
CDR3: CSARGQGPNEQYF

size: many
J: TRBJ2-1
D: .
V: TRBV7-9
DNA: TGTGCCAGCAGCTTAGTCGTGGTTTTCTCCTACAATGAGCAGTTCTTC
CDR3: CASSLVVVFSYNEQFF

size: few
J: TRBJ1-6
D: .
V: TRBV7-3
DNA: TGTGCCAGCAGCTTACAGTTTAATTCACCCCTCCACTTT
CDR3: CASSLQFNSPLHF

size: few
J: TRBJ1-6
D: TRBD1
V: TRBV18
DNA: TGTGCCAGCTCAGATTCGACAGGGGAGAGATCACCCCTCCACTTT
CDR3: CASSDSTGERSPLHF

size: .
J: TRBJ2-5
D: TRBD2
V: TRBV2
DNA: TGTGCCAGCAGTGCGGCCGCTAGCGGGACGGGAAAGACCCAGTACTTC
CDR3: CASSAAASGTGKTQYF

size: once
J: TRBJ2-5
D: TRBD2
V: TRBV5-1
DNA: TGCGCCAGCAGCCAGGGACTAGCGGGAGTATTAAAAGAGACCCAGTACTTC
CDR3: CASSQGLAGVLKETQYF

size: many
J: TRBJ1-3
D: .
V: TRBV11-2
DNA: TGTGCCAGCAGCTTCTCATCGGGCAACTCTGGAAACACCATATATTTT
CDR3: CASSFSSGNSGNTIYF

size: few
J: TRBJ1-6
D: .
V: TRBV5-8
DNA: TGTGCCAGCAGCTTGGACAGGGTGGAAGGATCACCCCTCCACTTT
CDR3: CASSLDRVEGSPLHF

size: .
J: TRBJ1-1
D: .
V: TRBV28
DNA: TGTGCCAGCAGTCCCGCCGCGGGCATAACTGAAGCTTTCTTT
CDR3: CASSPAAGITEAFF

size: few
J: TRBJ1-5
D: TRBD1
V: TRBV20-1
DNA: TGCAGTGCTAGGACAGGGGATAGTAGGCCCCAGCATTTT
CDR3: CSARTGDSRPQHF

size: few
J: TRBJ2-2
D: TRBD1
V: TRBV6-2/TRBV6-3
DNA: TGTGCCAGCAATGACAGGGTGAACACCGGGGAGCTGTTTTTT
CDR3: CASNDRVNTGELFF

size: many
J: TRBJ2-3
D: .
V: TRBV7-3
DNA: TGTGCCAGCAGCTTAAATGGTTACGGATGGGCAGATACGCAGTATTTT
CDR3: CASSLNGYGWADTQYF

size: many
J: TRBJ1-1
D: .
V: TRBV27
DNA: TGTGCCAGCAGTTTATCTCGGGGGGACATGAACACTGAAGCTTTCTTT
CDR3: CASSLSRGDMNTEAFF

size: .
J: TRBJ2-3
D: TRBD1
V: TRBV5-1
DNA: TGCGCCAGCAGCGTGGGACAGGGAGCAGATACGCAGTATTTT
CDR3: CASSVGQGADTQYF

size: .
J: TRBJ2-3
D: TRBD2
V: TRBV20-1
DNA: TGCAGTGCTTCTCACTCTAGCGGGGGAATGGATACGCAGTATTTT
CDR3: CSASHSSGGMDTQYF

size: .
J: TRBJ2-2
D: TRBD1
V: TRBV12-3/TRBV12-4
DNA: TGTGCCAGCAGTTCCAGGGGGCGGGACACCGGGGAGCTGTTTTTT
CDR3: CASSSRGRDTGELFF

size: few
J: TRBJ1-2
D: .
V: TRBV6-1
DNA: TGTGCCGGAAAGTCAGGGGCTGAGGTTGGCTACACCTTC
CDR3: CAGKSGAEVGYTF

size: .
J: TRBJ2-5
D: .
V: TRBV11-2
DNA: TGTGCCAGCCGGGGGGCGGGCGAGACCCAGTACTTC
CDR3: CASRGAGETQYF

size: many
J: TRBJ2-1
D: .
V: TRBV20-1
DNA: TGCAGCTGTGCTGGAAAAAATGAGCAGTTCTTC
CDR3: CSCAGKNEQFF

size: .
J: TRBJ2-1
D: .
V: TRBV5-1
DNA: TGCGCCAGCAGCCAGTCGTGGGGCGATTACAATGAGCAGTTCTTC
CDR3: CASSQSWGDYNEQFF

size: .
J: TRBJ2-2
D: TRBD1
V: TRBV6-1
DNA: TGTGCCAGCAGAGGGGGCCTCACCGGGGAGCTGTTTTTT
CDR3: CASRGGLTGELFF

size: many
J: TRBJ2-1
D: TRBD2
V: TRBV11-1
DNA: TGTGCCAGCAGCCAAGGGACTAGGAGACAGTTCTTC
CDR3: CASSQGTRRQFF

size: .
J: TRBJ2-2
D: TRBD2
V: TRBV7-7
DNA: TGTGCTAGCAGCCCGGGACTAGCCGGCGGGGAGCTGTTTTTT
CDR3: CASSPGLAGGELFF

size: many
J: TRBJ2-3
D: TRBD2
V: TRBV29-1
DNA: TGCAGCGTTGAAGTCCGGCGGGGGACCCCAGATACGCAGTATTTT
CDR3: CSVEVRRGTPDTQYF

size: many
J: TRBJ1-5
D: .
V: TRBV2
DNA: TGTGCCAGCAGTGAATTGTCAGGGGGCAATCAGCCCCAGCATTTT
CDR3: CASSELSGGNQPQHF

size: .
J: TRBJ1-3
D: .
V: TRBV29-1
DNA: TGCAGCGTTCGCCTGGGGGACACCATATATTTT
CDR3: CSVRLGDTIYF

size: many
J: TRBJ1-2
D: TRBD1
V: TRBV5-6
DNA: TGTGCCAGCAGCCTGCGACAGGGTGTCATTCAAGGCTACACCTTC
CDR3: CASSLRQGVIQGYTF

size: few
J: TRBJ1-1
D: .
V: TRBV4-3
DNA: TGCGCCAGCAGCCAAGATAGAACAGTCCGGGTAGCTTTCTTT
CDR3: CASSQDRTVRVAFF

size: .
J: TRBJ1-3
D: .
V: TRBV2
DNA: TGTGCCAGCAGTGACGGCGGGTCTGGAAACACCATATATTTT
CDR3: CASSDGGSGNTIYF

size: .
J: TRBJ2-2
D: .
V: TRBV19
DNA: TGTGCCAGTAGTACTAGCCCTAACACCGGGGAGCTGTTTTTT
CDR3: CASSTSPNTGELFF

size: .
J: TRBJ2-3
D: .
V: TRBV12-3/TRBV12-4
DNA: TGTGCCAGCACCAAAGACAAGTTTAGGGGCGATGCGCAGTATTTT
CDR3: CASTKDKFRGDAQYF

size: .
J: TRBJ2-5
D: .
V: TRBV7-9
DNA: TGTGCCAGCAGCTTAGGGTTTGAGGAGACCCAGTACTTC
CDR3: CASSLGFEETQYF

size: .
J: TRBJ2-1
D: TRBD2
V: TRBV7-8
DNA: TGTGCCAGCAGCTTGGAACTAGCGGGAGTCAATGAGCAGTTCTTC
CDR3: CASSLELAGVNEQFF

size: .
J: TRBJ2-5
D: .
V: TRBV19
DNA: TGTGCCAGTAGTATAGCCAGGGTCCAAGAGACCCAGTACTTC
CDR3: CASSIARVQETQYF

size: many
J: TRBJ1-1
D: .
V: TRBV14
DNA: TGTGCCAGCAGTCCTCTTCAGAACACTGAAGCTTTCTTT
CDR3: CASSPLQNTEAFF

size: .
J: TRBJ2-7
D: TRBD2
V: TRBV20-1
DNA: TGCAGTGCTAGATTAACGGGGACTAGCAGCGAGCAGTACTTC
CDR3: CSARLTGTSSEQYF

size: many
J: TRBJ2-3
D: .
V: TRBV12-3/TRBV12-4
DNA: TGTGCCAGCACCCCAGGGATCACAGATACGCAGTATTTT
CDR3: CASTPGITDTQYF

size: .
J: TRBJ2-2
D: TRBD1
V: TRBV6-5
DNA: TGTGCCAGCAGTTCGGACAGGAGATTTACCGGGGAGCTGTTTTTT
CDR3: CASSSDRRFTGELFF

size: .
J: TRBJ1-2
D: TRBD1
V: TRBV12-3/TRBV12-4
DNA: TGTGCCAGCAGTACCACAGGGGAGCTGAACTATGGCTACACCTTC
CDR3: CASSTTGELNYGYTF

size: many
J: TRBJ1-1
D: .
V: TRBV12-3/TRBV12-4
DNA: TGTGCCAGCAGGTTAATGGGGGGCACTGAAGCTTTCTTT
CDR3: CASRLMGGTEAFF

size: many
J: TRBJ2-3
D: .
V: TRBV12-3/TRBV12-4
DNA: TGTGCCAGCAGTTTAGGAAGGACCACAGATACGCAGTATTTT
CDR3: CASSLGRTTDTQYF

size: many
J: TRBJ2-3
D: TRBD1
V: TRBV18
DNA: TGTGCCAGCTCAACGGGACAGGGGATAGATACGCAGTATTTT
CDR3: CASSTGQGIDTQYF

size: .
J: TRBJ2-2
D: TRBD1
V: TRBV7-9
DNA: TGTGCCAGCACCAAACAGGGGGCGAACACCGGGGAGCTGTTTTTT
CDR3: CASTKQGANTGELFF

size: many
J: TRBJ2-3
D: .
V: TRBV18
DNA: TGTGCCAGCTCACCACCGTCGGGGCTAGCAACAGATACGCAGTATTTT
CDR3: CASSPPSGLATDTQYF